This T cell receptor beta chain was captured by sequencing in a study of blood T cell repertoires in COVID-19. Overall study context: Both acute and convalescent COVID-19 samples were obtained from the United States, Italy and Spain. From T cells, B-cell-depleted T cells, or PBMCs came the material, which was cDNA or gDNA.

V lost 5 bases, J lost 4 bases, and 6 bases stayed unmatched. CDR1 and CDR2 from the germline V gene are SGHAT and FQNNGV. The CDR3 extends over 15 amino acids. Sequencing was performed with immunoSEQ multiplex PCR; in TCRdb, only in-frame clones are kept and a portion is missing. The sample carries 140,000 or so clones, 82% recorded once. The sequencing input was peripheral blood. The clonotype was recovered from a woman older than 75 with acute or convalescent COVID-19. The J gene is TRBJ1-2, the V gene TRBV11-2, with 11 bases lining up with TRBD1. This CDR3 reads CASSPPGQGVYGYTF. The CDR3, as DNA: TGTGCCAGCAGCCCTCCGGGACAGGGGGTCTATGGCTACACCTTC.